The 28 T cell receptor beta chains listed next were all sequenced from one sample in a study of metastatic and nonmetastatic thyroid tumors. TCRdb re-clonotyped the PCR reads via MiXCR. The sample records 53,000 or so clones, roughly 20% being singletons. There were no patients who had received any treatment before thyroid surgery. Sequencing input: blood. The source is a female donor with papillary thyroid cancer or a benign thyroid nodule (not recorded which). Some clones in this sample may be carry-over from other donors' samples.

This clone was observed at least ten times. The V gene is TRBV2, the J gene TRBJ1-1, with a possible D match to TRBD1 (6 bases). Between the trimmed V and J ends, which lost 2 bases and 7 bases, there was a span of 11 bases. This CDR3 is 13 amino acids long. Germline V gives CDR1 SNHLY, CDR2 FYNNEI. The CDR3 protein is CASSEHRGNEAFF. The CDR3 coding sequence is TGTGCCAGCAGTGAACATAGGGGGAATGAAGCTTTCTTT.

This clone was picked up a small number of times. The junction departs from the called germline gene at one end, perhaps through a read error. The rearrangement joins TRBV28 to TRBJ1-6; no clear D. There are 15 residues in the CDR3. Per germline, CDR1 MDHEN and CDR2 SYDVKM. In DNA form, the CDR3 reads TGTGCCAGCAGGTCGGTGTCCATCTATAATTCACACCTCCACTTT. Amino acid sequence: CASRSVSIYNSHLHF. Full variable domain (outside the CDR3, taken from reference TRBV28 and TRBJ1-6): DVKVTQSSRYLVKRTGEKVFLECVQDMDHENMFWYRQDPGLGLRLIYFSYDVKMKEKGDIPEGYSVSREKKERFSLILESASTNQTSMYLCASRSVSIYNSHLHFGNGTRLTVT.

This clone was recorded at least ten times. This chain joins TRBV5-1 and TRBJ2-1; 9 positions match TRBD2. From germline, CDR1 is SGHRS and CDR2 YFSETQ. Trimming removed 5 bases from V and 6 bases from J; junction bases left unmatched: 9. This CDR3 is 15 amino acids long. The CDR3 DNA follows: TGCGCCAGCAGGATAAGACTAGCGGCATCCAATGAGCAGTTCTTC. Translating gives CASRIRLAASNEQFF.

This clone has ten or more counts. This rearrangement joins TRBV7-8 to TRBJ2-5, with 7 bases aligning to TRBD2. The CDR3 consists of 16 residues. Germline V gives CDR1 SGHVS, CDR2 FQNEAQ. J was trimmed by 5 bases and V by 3 bases; bases with no gene match: 12. Written as DNA, the CDR3 is TGTGCCAGCAGCTTCGGGGTGCGGGCGGGAGTGGAGACCCAGTACTTC. Amino acid sequence: CASSFGVRAGVETQYF.

This clone was seen at least ten times. This chain uses TRBV5-5 with TRBJ2-7, with D unclear. The V and J ends lost 4 bases and 2 bases respectively, with 10 bases between them. Germline V gene sequence: CDR1 SGHKS, CDR2 YYEKEE (reference sequence). The CDR3 length is 13 residues. CDR3: CASSALGPYEQYF. The CDR3 region has the DNA TGTGCCAGCAGCGCATTAGGGCCCTACGAGCAGTACTTC. The full variable domain, completed using reference TRBV5-5 and TRBJ2-7, is DAGVTQSPTHLIKTRGQQVTLRCSPISGHKSVSWYQQVLGQGPQFIFQYYEKEERGRGNFPDRFSARQFPNYSSELNVNALLLGDSALYLCASSALGPYEQYFGPGTRLTVT.

This clone was seen repeatedly, ten times or more. The V gene is TRBV6-1, the J gene TRBJ2-3; TRBD2 matches at 7 bases. The CDR3 loop spans 16 amino acids. In germline, CDR1 is MNHNS, CDR2 SASEGT. The V gene end was trimmed by 4 bases and the J gene end by 4 bases; junction bases not matched to a gene: 11. The CDR3 loop is CASSVRRERGADTQYF. The CDR3 DNA reads TGTGCCAGCAGTGTCCGGCGGGAGAGAGGGGCAGATACGCAGTATTTT.

The V gene is TRBV28, the J gene TRBJ1-3, with 7 bases fitting TRBD1. The germline V gene has CDR1 MDHEN and CDR2 SYDVKM. V dropped 3 bases and J dropped 15; count of bases not matched to a gene: 20. The CDR3 is 16 amino acids. CDR3 region: CASSFPTGSSGNTRYF. The DNA for the CDR3 is TGTGCCAGCAGTTTTCCGACAGGGAGCTCTGGAAACACAAGATATTTT. The whole variable domain, filled in from reference TRBV28 and TRBJ1-3, reads DVKVTQSSRYLVKRTGEKVFLECVQDMDHENMFWYRQDPGLGLRLIYFSYDVKMKEKGDIPEGYSVSREKKERFSLILESASTNQTSMYLCASSFPTGSSGNTRYFGEGSWLTVV.

This clone was detected many times. The chain combines TRBV20-1 with TRBJ2-6, with TRBD2 matching over 13 bases. The CDR3 has 16 residues. In germline, CDR1 is DFQATT, CDR2 SNEGSKA (reference sequence). V lost 6 bases and J lost 2; bases outside the gene matches: 4. The CDR3 is CSAIGTSGAGANVLTF. For the CDR3, the DNA is TGCAGTGCCATCGGGACTAGCGGGGCTGGGGCCAACGTCCTGACTTTC.

This clone was seen repeatedly, ten times or more. A much larger clone differs from this one at a single base, so this may be a read error. The V call is TRBV28, the J call TRBJ1-6, with D unclear. The CDR3 contains 13 residues. Trimming took off 3 bases at V and 8 bases at J, with 8 bases between the two ends. The germline V gene encodes CDR1 MDHEN and CDR2 SYDVKM. CDR3 nucleotide sequence: TGTGCCAGCAGTTTGGGCGGTGATTCACCCCTCCACTTT. Protein sequence: CASSLGGDSPLHF.

The chain couples TRBV27 to TRBJ1-1; 7 bases are a match to TRBD1. There are 16 residues in the CDR3. V was clipped by 5 bases and J by 0 bases; unmatched bases: 9. Germline CDR1 reads MNHEY; CDR2 reads SMNVEV (reference sequence). CDR3 sequence (DNA): TGTGCCAGCAGTCACAGGGGCAGGGGACTGAACACTGAAGCTTTCTTT. It is translated as CASSHRGRGLNTEAFF.

A word on this clone: In the same sample, other DNA sequences code for this CDR3. The J gene is TRBJ2-1, the V gene TRBV5-1; D is tentatively TRBD1 or TRBD2 (5 bases each). The CDR3 is made up of 13 amino acids. Trimming cost V 6 bases and J 8 bases, with 15 bases left between them. Germline values: CDR1 SGHRS, CDR2 YFSETQ. The CDR3 nucleotides are TGCGCCAGCACCCGGGACCGGGATCATGAGCAGTTCTTC. This encodes CASTRDRDHEQFF.

This clone was detected ten times or more. The rearrangement links TRBV30 to TRBJ2-2; D may match TRBD1 or TRBD2 (6 bases each). The germline gives CDR1 GTSNPN, CDR2 SVGIG (reference sequence). CDR3 length: 12 amino acids. CDR3 in amino acids: CVTKGGSGELFF. The CDR3 coding sequence is TGTGTCACGAAAGGGGGGTCCGGGGAGCTGTTTTTT.

This clone was seen ten or more times. The rearrangement links TRBV30 to TRBJ2-2; the D is unclear. Per the germline V gene, CDR1 is GTSNPN and CDR2 is SVGIG (reference sequence). CDR3 length equals 15 residues. Trimming pared 0 bases from V and 2 bases from J, leaving 10 bases between. In nucleotides, the CDR3 is TGTGCCTGGAGTGTAGCAGGACGAAACACCGGGGAGCTGTTTTTT. Its translation is CAWSVAGRNTGELFF.

CDR3 DNA: TGCGCCAGCAGTGGGAGGGCTAGCGGGAGTATCACAGAGCAGTTCTTC. Encoded protein: CASSGRASGSITEQFF. The chain links TRBV10-1 to TRBJ2-1, with 10 bases fitting TRBD2. Trimming cost V 4 bases and J 10 bases; bases outside gene matches: 13. The CDR3 runs 16 residues. Per germline, CDR1 WNHNN and CDR2 SYGVQD (reference sequence).

This clone came up many times. The J gene is TRBJ2-4, the V gene TRBV7-2; the D is unclear. V lost 5 bases, J lost 2 bases, and 16 bases lay in between. The germline gives CDR1 SGHTA, CDR2 FQGNSA. CDR3 length: 16 amino acids. CDR3 sequence (DNA): TGTGCCAGCAGCCCCAGGACCGACCCGACCAAAAACATTCAGTACTTC. It yields the protein CASSPRTDPTKNIQYF.

This clone showed up many times. This chain uses TRBV18 with TRBJ1-1; D is possibly TRBD1 (5 bases). The CDR3 extends over 17 amino acids. Germline V gene lookup returns CDR1 KGHSH and CDR2 LQKENI. The V end lost 5 bases, the J end lost 1 base, and 20 bases lay between the germline ends. The CDR3 loop reads CASSSLLTAWRNTEAFF. For the CDR3, the DNA is TGTGCCAGCTCATCTTTACTGACAGCCTGGCGGAACACTGAAGCTTTCTTT.

The CDR3, as DNA: TGCAGTGCTGAAGGGGGAAAGCGGAGGAGGCCCGGTGAGACCCAGTACTTC. Translated: CSAEGGKRRRPGETQYF. V usage is TRBV20-1 and J usage is TRBJ2-5; a weak D match, TRBD1 (6 bases). Per the germline V gene, CDR1 is DFQATT and CDR2 is SNEGSKA (reference sequence). The CDR3 runs to 17 residues. Trimming left V 5 bases short and J 5 bases short, with 27 bases between.

This clone was picked up many times. This specimen includes other DNA sequences encoding the same CDR3. The V gene is TRBV15, the J gene TRBJ2-1, with 7 nucleotides matching TRBD1. CDR1 and CDR2 from the germline V gene are LNHNV and YYDKDF (reference sequence). J was trimmed by 3 bases and V by 0 bases; bases with no gene match: 5. The CDR3 sequence is 16 residues long. The CDR3: CATSRDGDRVYNEQFF. DNA of the CDR3: TGTGCCACCAGCAGAGATGGTGACAGGGTCTACAATGAGCAGTTCTTC.

This clone came up once. The gene calls are TRBV12-3 or TRBV12-4 and TRBJ2-5; D not resolved. Between the trimmed V and J ends, which lost 7 bases and 3 bases, there was a span of 15 bases. CDR3 length: 14 amino acids. The CDR3 loop is CASITYRSEETQYF. CDR3 in DNA: TGTGCCAGCATCACTTATAGGTCGGAAGAGACCCAGTACTTC.

This clone showed up many times. The chain uses TRBV19 and TRBJ2-7; TRBD2 is a possible D gene (5 bases). The CDR3 is made up of 13 amino acids. Germline V CDR1 and CDR2: LNHDA, SQIVND (reference sequence). Trimming stripped 6 bases from V and 0 bases from J, with 9 bases between. The CDR3 loop is CASRSDYSYEQYF. The CDR3 nucleotides are TGTGCCAGTAGAAGCGACTACTCCTACGAGCAGTACTTC.

At least ten counts were recorded for this clone. The V and J genes are TRBV6-4 and TRBJ2-5; 7 bases line up with TRBD2. Germline-derived CDR1 and CDR2 are MRHNA and SNTAGT. V gave up 3 bases and J gave up 4 bases; unmatched junction bases: 8. The CDR3 covers 15 residues. Here the CDR3 reads CASSEGAGEGETQYF. The CDR3 region has the DNA TGTGCCAGCAGTGAAGGGGCGGGAGAGGGAGAGACCCAGTACTTC.

This clone was counted many times. The chain recombines TRBV6-5 with TRBJ2-1; TRBD2 might be the D (6 bases). V was pared by 2 bases and J by 5 bases, with 13 bases between. CDR3 length: 15 residues. Germline assignment: CDR1 MNHEY and CDR2 SVGAGI. DNA of the CDR3: TGTGCCAGCAGTTACGAGGACGGGGGAAACAATGAGCAGTTCTTC. Residues: CASSYEDGGNNEQFF.

This clone occurred many times. The genes are TRBV11-2 and TRBJ2-1; D unclear. CDR1 and CDR2 (germline): SGHAT, FQNNGV. The CDR3 has 14 amino acids. V lost 4 bases, J lost 7 bases, and 14 bases lay in between. The CDR3 nucleotides are TGTGCCAGCAGCTCCCGAAGGGTCGGTAATGAGCAGTTCTTC. This sequence encodes CASSSRRVGNEQFF. The full variable domain, rest sourced from reference TRBV11-2 and TRBJ2-1, is EAGVAQSPRYKIIEKRQSVAFWCNPISGHATLYWYQQILGQGPKLLIQFQNNGVVDDSQLPKDRFSAERLKGVDSTLKIQPAKLEDSAVYLCASSSRRVGNEQFFGPGTRLTVL.

Ten or more counts support this clone. V and J are TRBV9 and TRBJ1-4; no clear D. This CDR3 spans 14 amino acids. V dropped 0 bases and J dropped 4 bases, with 7 bases sitting between them. CDR1 is SGDLS and CDR2 is YYNGEE in the germline V gene. CDR3 region: CASSVDLFNEKLFF. The CDR3 DNA reads as TGTGCCAGCAGCGTAGATCTTTTTAATGAAAAACTGTTTTTT.

This clone was detected many times. The chain employs TRBV25-1 and TRBJ2-7, with D possibly TRBD1 on 6 matching bases. From germline, CDR1 is MGHDK and CDR2 SYGVNS. V lost 4 bases to trimming and J lost 5 bases, with 12 bases between them. The CDR3 runs to 13 residues. The CDR3 reads CASSVAGAHEQYF. CDR3 coding DNA: TGTGCCAGCAGTGTGGCAGGGGCCCACGAGCAGTACTTC.

This clone appeared many times. V usage is TRBV12-3 or TRBV12-4 and J usage is TRBJ2-7, with a tentative D call TRBD1 (5 bases). V was cut by 1 base and J by 3 bases, with 10 bases left in between. CDR3 length: 14 amino acids. CDR3 loop: CASSLGTGVYEQYF. The CDR3 region has the DNA TGTGCCAGCAGTTTAGGCACAGGAGTCTACGAGCAGTACTTC.

This clone was found a few times. DNA of the CDR3: TGTGCCAGCAGCGAAGCGGGAGCCGGAACCGGGGAGCTGTTTTTT. Translating gives CASSEAGAGTGELFF. The chain employs TRBV5-4 and TRBJ2-2; 8 positions agree with TRBD2. V gave up 4 bases and J gave up 5 bases; unmatched junction bases: 7. The CDR3 loop spans 15 amino acids. CDR1 and CDR2 (germline): SGHNT, YYREEE (reference sequence).

V usage is TRBV20-1 and J usage is TRBJ1-4, with a weak D call TRBD1 (6 bases). Germline V gene lookup returns CDR1 DFQATT and CDR2 SNEGSKA (reference sequence). Trimming stripped 1 base from V and 4 bases from J, with 19 bases between. The CDR3 runs 17 residues. CDR3 loop: CSARGPWSGAVNEKLFF. Here the CDR3 DNA reads TGCAGTGCTAGAGGACCATGGTCAGGGGCCGTTAATGAAAAACTGTTTTTT.